This T cell receptor (beta chain) was recovered during a study of cytomegalovirus exposure and HLA in healthy donors. Study in general: The approximately 120 validation repertoires and the approximately 700 first-cohort repertoires shared a platform, a later analysis reported. Broader study findings: Both high specificity and high sensitivity reportedly marked the classifier's diagnosis of cytomegalovirus status. In vitro work confirmed that a few CMV-associated chains recognize CMV antigens.

Trimming stripped 7 bases from V and 2 bases from J, with 12 bases between. The CDR3 has 13 amino acids. The germline gives CDR1 MDHEN, CDR2 SYDVKM. A remark on this clone: Its antigen is unknown.

Sequencing used immunoSEQ multiplex PCR; TCRdb keeps in-frame clones, though not all of them. The data contain about 240,000 clones, approximately 87% of them singletons. The receptor was isolated from a man aged 18 to 30 in good health and CMV-seronegative. This chain joins TRBV28 and TRBJ2-7; possible D gene TRBD2, 6 bases. Sequencing was performed on PBMCs. The CDR3 spells CASIEAGTYEQYF. The CDR3 coding sequence is TGTGCCAGCATTGAGGCGGGAACCTACGAGCAGTACTTC.